This T cell receptor beta chain comes out of a study of cytomegalovirus exposure and HLA in healthy donors. Study-wide findings and caveats: Data from an earlier analysis indicated that most TCR beta V segments were productive either about 90% or about 30% of the time.

The PCR contained 60 Vbeta and 13 Jbeta primers. Assay used: immunoSEQ multiplex PCR; TCRdb lists only in-frame clones, some missing. The sample includes some 83,000 clones, just under 75% of them seen just once. V lost 4 bases, J lost 0 bases, and 14 bases stayed unmatched. This CDR3 spans 19 amino acids. The germline V gene has CDR1 SNHLY and CDR2 FYNNEI. As regards this clone: Its specificity is unknown.

This rearrangement joins TRBV2 to TRBJ1-4, with 7 nucleotides matching TRBD1. The sequence was obtained from a man between 60 and 75 years old in good health and CMV-seronegative. What was sequenced was PBMCs. The CDR3 bases are TGTGCCAGCAGTGTGAAATTTGAGGGGACAGTGCCAACTAATGAAAAACTGTTTTTT. Encoded protein: CASSVKFEGTVPTNEKLFF.